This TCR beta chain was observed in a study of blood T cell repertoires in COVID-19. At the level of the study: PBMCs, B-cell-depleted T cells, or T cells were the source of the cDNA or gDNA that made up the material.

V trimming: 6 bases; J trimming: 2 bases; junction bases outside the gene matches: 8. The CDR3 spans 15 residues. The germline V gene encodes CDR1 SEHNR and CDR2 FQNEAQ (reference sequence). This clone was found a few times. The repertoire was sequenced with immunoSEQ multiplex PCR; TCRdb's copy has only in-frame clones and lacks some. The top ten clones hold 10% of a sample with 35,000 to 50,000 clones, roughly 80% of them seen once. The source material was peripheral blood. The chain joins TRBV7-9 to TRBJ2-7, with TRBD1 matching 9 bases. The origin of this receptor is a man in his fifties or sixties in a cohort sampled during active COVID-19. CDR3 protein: CASSPQGTGTYEQYF. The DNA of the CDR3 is TGTGCCAGCAGTCCCCAGGGGACAGGGACCTACGAGCAGTACTTC.